Listed here are 11 T cell receptor beta chains from one sample, sequenced in a study of cytomegalovirus exposure and HLA in healthy donors (dated by TCRdb to 2016 to 2017). The library was made by the immunoSEQ multiplex PCR assay. For the multiplex PCR, a mixture combining 60 forward primers for TCR Vbeta segments and 13 reverse primers for TCR Jbeta segments was used. The table was pulled from immuneACCESS by TCRdb, which kept in-frame rearrangements only. Such tables lose some clones; where checked, under half of the loss comes from unresolved V genes, and the rest has no known cause. The sample table contains around 97,000 clones; only one count was recorded for 76% of them. About 9.4% of the sample is taken by the ten largest. Sequences were obtained from PBMCs. The source of these receptors is a woman younger than 35 in good health and CMV-seropositive.

The CDR3 loop reads CASSPRQGRNQPQHF. CDR3 nucleotides: TGTGCCAGCAGTCCCCGACAGGGGAGGAATCAGCCCCAGCATTTT. The V gene is TRBV6-5, the J gene TRBJ1-5; 8 bases agree with TRBD1. The CDR3 extends over 15 amino acids. Germline values: CDR1 MNHEY, CDR2 SVGAGI. The V gene end was trimmed by 5 bases and the J gene end by 4 bases; junction bases not matched to a gene: 7.

The chain joins TRBV11-2 to TRBJ2-1, with D unclear. CDR1 is SGHAT and CDR2 is FQNNGV in the germline V gene. The CDR3 is 15 residues long. V shed 5 bases and J shed 2 bases, with 13 bases lying between them. The chain's CDR3 is CASSPPAITYNEQFF. The CDR3 nucleotides read TGTGCCAGCAGCCCCCCTGCTATTACCTACAATGAGCAGTTCTTC.

The chain employs TRBV5-1 and TRBJ1-2, with 8 bases matching TRBD1. The ends lost 4 bases at V and 6 bases at J; junction bases unmatched: 11. CDR1 and CDR2 from the germline V gene are SGHRS and YFSETQ. The CDR3 sequence is 15 residues long. The CDR3 DNA reads TGCGCCAGCAGCCCCCGGGACAGGTTTTCTGATGGCTACACCTTC. Translating gives CASSPRDRFSDGYTF.

The chain recombines TRBV28 with TRBJ2-2; 10 positions match TRBD1. This CDR3 spans 16 amino acids. Trimming removed 8 bases from V and 4 bases from J; junction bases left unmatched: 10. Germline CDR1 and CDR2: MDHEN and SYDVKM. The CDR3 DNA is TGTGCCAGCGCAAAGACCGGGACAGGGGTCACCGGGGAGCTGTTTTTT. It encodes CASAKTGTGVTGELFF.

J is TRBJ2-5 and V is TRBV5-6; 8 positions match TRBD2. Germline CDR1 reads SGHDT; CDR2 reads YYEEEE. CDR3 length: 14 amino acids. With V trimmed by 0 bases and J by 5 bases, 3 bases remained unmatched. The CDR3 protein is CASSLAGGFETQYF. The CDR3 DNA reads as TGTGCCAGCAGCTTGGCGGGGGGGTTCGAGACCCAGTACTTC.

The sample holds a few counts of this clone. The chain links TRBV7-3 to TRBJ2-7; maybe TRBD1 (5 bases). Trimming removed 1 base from V and 6 bases from J, with 7 bases in between. The germline CDR1 and CDR2 sequences are SGHTA and FQGTGA. The CDR3 extends over 12 amino acids. The CDR3 protein is CASSLNQGEQYF. DNA for the CDR3: TGTGCCAGCAGCTTAAATCAGGGCGAGCAGTACTTC.

This clone showed up just once. Germline and junction disagree at one end, which may indicate a read error. This CDR3 reads CAGSSATGEWHQPQHF. Here the CDR3 DNA reads TGTGCCGGCAGTTCCGCAACAGGGGAATGGCATCAGCCCCAGCATTTT. The genes are TRBV6-5 and TRBJ1-5, with 7 nucleotides matching TRBD1. This CDR3 is 16 amino acids long. The germline gives CDR1 MNHEY, CDR2 SVGAGI.

A single count supports this clone. Additional DNA sequences in this sample encode the identical CDR3. The chain uses TRBV7-3 and TRBJ1-1; 9 bases match TRBD1. CDR1 is SGHTA and CDR2 is FQGTGA in the germline V gene. CDR3 length equals 13 residues. Germline trimming cut 6 bases from V and 3 bases from J; bases unmatched to any gene: 2. The CDR3 reads CASSRTGDTEAFF. The CDR3 DNA is TGTGCCAGCAGTAGGACAGGGGACACTGAAGCTTTCTTT. The full variable domain, completed using reference TRBV7-3 and TRBJ1-1, is GAGVSQTPSNKVTEKGKYVELRCDPISGHTALYWYRQSLGQGPEFLIYFQGTGAADDSGLPNDRFFAVRPEGSVSTLKIQRTERGDSAVYLCASSRTGDTEAFFGQGTRLTVV.

The chain joins TRBV5-1 to TRBJ2-1, with 9 nucleotides matching TRBD2. V gave up 4 bases and J gave up 9 bases; unmatched junction bases: 8. This CDR3 has 14 amino acids. Germline V gives CDR1 SGHRS, CDR2 YFSETQ. CDR3 nucleotides: TGCGCCAGCAGCCCGGGACTAGCTTCAGGTGAGCAGTTCTTC. This encodes CASSPGLASGEQFF.

The gene calls are TRBV5-4 and TRBJ2-3; 9 bases line up with TRBD1. The CDR3 sequence is 14 residues long. Looked up from germline, CDR1 is SGHNT and CDR2 is YYREEE (reference sequence). The J segment lost 4 bases and the V segment lost 4 bases, leaving 4 bases of the junction unmatched. The CDR3, as DNA: TGTGCCAGCAGCACGACAGGGGGAGCAGATACGCAGTATTTT. This gives the protein CASSTTGGADTQYF.

This chain links TRBV7-9 with TRBJ1-5, with 9 bases that match TRBD1. Germline V CDR1 and CDR2: SEHNR, FQNEAQ (reference sequence). The trim removed 5 bases at V and 7 bases at J, leaving 6 bases unmatched. The CDR3 loop spans 14 amino acids. The CDR3 DNA is TGTGCCAGCAGCACAGGGGGCGCGGGACAGCCCCAGCATTTT. Amino acids: CASSTGGAGQPQHF.